Following are 32 T cell receptor beta chains from one sample sequenced in a study of cytomegalovirus exposure and HLA in healthy donors. The PCR ran on 60 Vbeta and 13 Jbeta primers. The assay was immunoSEQ multiplex PCR, and TCRdb's table has in-frame clones only and misses some. This sample has roughly 160,000 clones; more than 70% occur once, and the top ten carry 1.2% to 1.5%. The sequenced sample consisted of PBMCs. These receptors were collected from a man in his 60s in good health and CMV-seronegative.

This rearrangement joins TRBV7-2 to TRBJ2-7, with 14 bases that match TRBD2. Trimming took 2 bases from V and 6 from J; bases not matched to a gene: 3. Germline V gene lookup returns CDR1 SGHTA and CDR2 FQGNSA. CDR3 size: 15 residues. The CDR3 protein is CASSLSGLAGVEQYF. CDR3 in DNA: TGTGCCAGCAGCTTATCGGGACTAGCGGGGGTCGAGCAGTACTTC. The full variable domain, with the rest looked up from reference TRBV7-2 and TRBJ2-7, is GAGVSQSPSNKVTEKGKDVELRCDPISGHTALYWYRQSLGQGLEFLIYFQGNSAPDKSGLPSDRFSAERTGGSVSTLTIQRTQQEDSAVYLCASSLSGLAGVEQYFGPGTRLTVT.

This clone was seen more than once but under ten times. The CDR3: CASSFPGQSTDTQYF. The CDR3 coding sequence is TGCGCCAGCAGCTTTCCAGGGCAGAGCACAGATACGCAGTATTTT. The rearrangement joins TRBV5-1 to TRBJ2-3; weak D call: TRBD1 (5 bases). The CDR3 is 15 amino acids. Trimming took 2 bases from V and 0 from J, leaving 10 bases between them. CDR1 SGHRS and CDR2 YFSETQ come from the germline V gene.

The rearrangement links TRBV5-1 to TRBJ2-5, with 8 bases fitting TRBD1. The V segment lost 4 bases and the J segment 5 bases; nucleotides outside the gene matches: 7. The CDR3 extends over 14 amino acids. Germline values: CDR1 SGHRS, CDR2 YFSETQ. As DNA, the CDR3 is TGCGCCAGCAGCCCGGGACAGGCTTGGGAGACCCAGTACTTC. It specifies CASSPGQAWETQYF.

The chain has TRBV12-5 and TRBJ1-3; no clear D gene. The V end lost 3 bases, the J end lost 7 bases, and 7 bases lay between the germline ends. The CDR3 has 12 residues. Per the germline V gene, CDR1 is LGHNT and CDR2 is FRNRAP. This chain's CDR3 is CASGFGLNTIYF. Here the CDR3 DNA reads TGTGCTAGTGGTTTTGGACTGAACACCATATATTTT.

This chain connects TRBV30 to TRBJ2-7; 8 nucleotides align to TRBD1. V shed 1 base and J 4 bases; nucleotides not matched to a gene: 6. The germline gives CDR1 GTSNPN, CDR2 SVGIG (reference sequence). This CDR3 spans 14 amino acids. The CDR3 region has the DNA TGTGCCTGGAGTGCCCTGGACAGGGATTACGAGCAGTACTTC. Protein: CAWSALDRDYEQYF.

This chain links TRBV5-1 with TRBJ1-1; D is perhaps TRBD1 (6 bases). Germline loops: CDR1 SGHRS, CDR2 YFSETQ. This CDR3 is 15 amino acids long. V lost 3 bases, J lost 1 base, and 13 bases lay in between. CDR3 protein: CASSSEDRRNTEAFF. The CDR3 DNA reads TGCGCCAGCAGCTCTGAGGACAGAAGGAACACTGAAGCTTTCTTT.

CDR3: CSVELGRGGPNEQFF. The DNA for the CDR3 is TGCAGCGTTGAGCTGGGGCGGGGGGGCCCCAATGAGCAGTTCTTC. This chain joins TRBV29-1 and TRBJ2-1; 9 nucleotides align to TRBD2. V shed 3 bases and J 6 bases; nucleotides not matched to a gene: 9. Looked up from germline, CDR1 is SQVTM and CDR2 is ANQGSEA. The CDR3 is 15 amino acids.

J is TRBJ2-7 and V is TRBV6-1; maybe TRBD2 (6 bases). CDR3 length equals 14 residues. Trimming cost V 3 bases and J 5 bases, with 14 bases left between them. Germline V CDR1 and CDR2: MNHNS, SASEGT. The CDR3 DNA follows: TGTGCCAGCAGTGATCGGGGGAAAGGTGACGAGCAGTACTTC. The encoded protein is CASSDRGKGDEQYF.

The V gene is TRBV11-2, the J gene TRBJ2-5; 7 bases fit TRBD2. V was pared by 7 bases and J by 0 bases, with 5 bases of the junction left unmatched. The CDR3 runs to 14 residues. CDR1 and CDR2 (germline): SGHAT, FQNNGV. CDR3 in amino acids: CASTVRGYQETQYF. The CDR3 nucleotides read TGTGCCAGCACGGTGCGGGGGTACCAAGAGACCCAGTACTTC.

The chain recombines TRBV6-5 with TRBJ2-7, with D uncertain. Germline CDR1 MNHEY, CDR2 SVGAGI. The CDR3 is 12 amino acids. V lost 2 bases and J lost 3, with 5 bases in between. In DNA form, the CDR3 reads TGTGCCAGCAGTTACGAGAGCTACGAGCAGTACTTC. Encoded protein: CASSYESYEQYF.

The DNA of the CDR3 is TGTGCCAGCAGCAGGACAGGGTCTAATGAAAAACTGTTTTTT. Protein: CASSRTGSNEKLFF. The chain is built from TRBV5-6 and TRBJ1-4; 8 bases fit TRBD1. The germline gives CDR1 SGHDT, CDR2 YYEEEE. Losses at the gene ends were 4 bases for V and 3 bases for J; bases not matched to a gene: 2. The CDR3 sequence is 14 residues long.

This chain uses TRBV7-9 with TRBJ2-1; 15 bases are a match to TRBD2. The CDR3 is 18 residues long. The V segment lost 5 bases and the J segment 9 bases; nucleotides outside the gene matches: 14. Germline CDR1 reads SEHNR; CDR2 reads FQNEAQ (reference sequence). The CDR3: CASSATLRTSGGASEQFF. CDR3 in DNA: TGTGCCAGCAGCGCCACCCTCCGGACTAGCGGGGGGGCCAGTGAGCAGTTCTTC.

V and J are TRBV7-2 and TRBJ1-1; 9 bases match TRBD1. CDR1 and CDR2 from the germline V gene are SGHTA and FQGNSA. The CDR3 totals 14 residues. Trimming at V came to 5 bases and at J to 3 bases, leaving 4 bases not matched to a gene. This CDR3 reads CASSAQGAYTEAFF. The DNA of the CDR3 is TGTGCCAGCAGCGCACAGGGGGCCTACACTGAAGCTTTCTTT.

The V gene is TRBV11-2, the J gene TRBJ2-2; 14 bases align to TRBD2. There are 17 residues in the CDR3. The junction had 5 bases not matched to a gene; V was cut back by 4 bases and J by 4 bases. Germline-derived CDR1 and CDR2 are SGHAT and FQNNGV. The CDR3 protein is CASSSGGTSGGTGELFF. As DNA, the CDR3 is TGTGCCAGCAGCTCGGGGGGGACTAGCGGGGGCACCGGGGAGCTGTTTTTT.

The V call is TRBV7-2, the J call TRBJ2-1, with D maybe TRBD1 (5 bases). Germline V lookup: CDR1 SGHTA, CDR2 FQGNSA. The V and J ends lost 1 base and 0 bases respectively, with 7 bases between them. This CDR3 has 15 residues. The CDR3 DNA is TGTGCCAGCAGCTTAGAGCAGGGCTCCTACAATGAGCAGTTCTTC. Protein sequence: CASSLEQGSYNEQFF.

This sequence joins TRBV4-3 and TRBJ1-1; D remains ambiguous. The V and J ends lost 2 bases and 1 base respectively, with 5 bases between them. The V gene's germline CDR1 is LGHNA and CDR2 YSLEER. The CDR3 sequence is 13 residues long. This chain's CDR3 is CASSQQWNTEAFF. CDR3 nucleotides: TGCGCCAGCAGCCAACAGTGGAACACTGAAGCTTTCTTT.

The chain recombines TRBV5-4 with TRBJ2-7; 10 bases align to TRBD1. Germline loops: CDR1 SGHNT, CDR2 YYREEE (reference sequence). The CDR3 spans 16 residues. The V and J ends lost 0 bases and 2 bases, in that order; junction bases with no gene match: 5. The CDR3, as DNA: TGTGCCAGCAGCTTGGGACAGGGGGCGATCCCCTACGAGCAGTACTTC. Protein sequence: CASSLGQGAIPYEQYF.

This rearrangement joins TRBV5-1 to TRBJ1-2, with TRBD1 as a possible D gene (6 bases). This CDR3 spans 14 amino acids. Deletions cut 4 bases from V and 2 bases from J, with 12 bases between. Germline CDR1 reads SGHRS; CDR2 reads YFSETQ. The CDR3 region is CASSERQANYGYTF. The CDR3 coding sequence is TGCGCCAGCAGCGAAAGACAGGCGAACTATGGCTACACCTTC.

The chain employs TRBV5-1 and TRBJ2-3, with 11 bases fitting TRBD2. After removal of 4 bases from V and 4 bases from J, the junction contained 8 bases not matched to a gene. The germline V gene has CDR1 SGHRS and CDR2 YFSETQ. This CDR3 is built from 16 residues. The CDR3 region is CASSVLLAGGSDTQYF. For the CDR3, the DNA is TGCGCCAGCAGCGTTCTCCTAGCGGGGGGTTCAGATACGCAGTATTTT.

This chain connects TRBV9 to TRBJ2-3; 8 nucleotides agree with TRBD1. CDR1 and CDR2 from the germline V gene are SGDLS and YYNGEE. V trimming: 0 bases; J trimming: 4 bases; junction bases outside the gene matches: 1. The CDR3 loop spans 14 amino acids. The CDR3 region is CASSVGTGSDTQYF. The CDR3 DNA is TGTGCCAGCAGCGTAGGGACAGGGTCAGATACGCAGTATTTT.

The chain carries TRBV28 and TRBJ2-3; D is possibly TRBD2 (7 bases). Germline V gene data show CDR1 as MDHEN and CDR2 as SYDVKM. The V and J ends lost 6 bases and 6 bases respectively, with 19 bases between them. CDR3 length equals 15 residues. The CDR3 bases are TGTGCCAGCAGGACCCAAGGGGGGGCGGGCGATACGCAGTATTTT. Its protein product is CASRTQGGAGDTQYF.

This chain's CDR3 is CASSLAGEEQFF. CDR3 in DNA: TGTGCCAGCAGCTTAGCGGGAGAAGAGCAGTTCTTC. V is TRBV7-9 and J is TRBJ2-1, with TRBD2 as a possible D gene (5 bases). The CDR3 spans 12 residues. The V end was cut by 0 bases, the J end by 10 bases, with 7 bases between. Per the germline V gene, CDR1 is SEHNR and CDR2 is FQNEAQ (reference sequence).

The V and J genes are TRBV7-3 and TRBJ2-7, with D tentatively TRBD2 (7 bases). The CDR3 consists of 13 residues. V gave up 6 bases and J gave up 5 bases, with 14 bases separating them. Per the germline V gene, CDR1 is SGHTA and CDR2 is FQGTGA. The CDR3 nucleotides are TGTGCCAGCAGGGCTGGGGGGGGCCACGAGCAGTACTTC. Protein: CASRAGGGHEQYF. The variable domain in full, with the rest retrieved from reference TRBV7-3 and TRBJ2-7, is GAGVSQTPSNKVTEKGKYVELRCDPISGHTALYWYRQSLGQGPEFLIYFQGTGAADDSGLPNDRFFAVRPEGSVSTLKIQRTERGDSAVYLCASRAGGGHEQYFGPGTRLTVT.

The chain is built from TRBV27 and TRBJ2-7; 15 positions match TRBD2. The CDR3 totals 19 residues. Germline values: CDR1 MNHEY, CDR2 SMNVEV (reference sequence). The V segment lost 5 bases and the J segment 3 bases; nucleotides outside the gene matches: 14. CDR3: CASSHSGLAGGRGGYEQYF. CDR3 DNA sequence: TGTGCCAGCAGTCACTCCGGACTAGCGGGAGGGCGGGGGGGCTACGAGCAGTACTTC.

The chain joins TRBV5-4 to TRBJ2-5; D is unresolved. In germline, CDR1 is SGHNT, CDR2 YYREEE (reference sequence). V lost 0 bases and J lost 2, with 5 bases in between. CDR3 length: 13 residues. CDR3 sequence: CASSLELQETQYF. Here the CDR3 DNA reads TGTGCCAGCAGCTTGGAACTTCAAGAGACCCAGTACTTC.

The chain's CDR3 is CASPISVFLTVSTDTQYF. The CDR3 DNA reads TGTGCCAGCCCCATTTCGGTGTTTCTGACTGTTAGCACAGATACGCAGTATTTT. V and J are TRBV5-8 and TRBJ2-3; D is undetermined. With 7 bases removed from V and 0 bases from J, the gap between germline ends came to 24 bases. The CDR3 loop spans 18 amino acids. Germline CDR1 SGHTS, CDR2 YDEGEE.

This sequence joins TRBV11-1 and TRBJ1-6; D ambiguous. Trimming stripped 5 bases from V and 7 bases from J, with 9 bases between. CDR1 is SGHAT, CDR2 FQDESV, per germline (reference sequence). This CDR3 has 13 residues. Written as DNA, the CDR3 is TGTGCCAGCAGCCCCAGAATGAATTCACCCCTCCACTTT. Amino acids: CASSPRMNSPLHF.

The V call is TRBV4-1, the J call TRBJ2-7, with D possibly matching TRBD2 (6 bases). V lost 0 bases and J 2 bases, leaving 11 bases between the germline ends. In germline, CDR1 is MGHRA, CDR2 YSYEKL. This CDR3 is 15 amino acids long. The CDR3, as DNA: TGCGCCAGCAGCCAAGATAGGCGGGGAACCTACGAGCAGTACTTC. Residues: CASSQDRRGTYEQYF.

The chain joins TRBV7-8 to TRBJ1-5; TRBD1 matches at 9 bases. Germline V CDR1 and CDR2: SGHVS, FQNEAQ. The CDR3 runs 15 residues. V lost 5 bases and J lost 12; bases outside the gene matches: 14. CDR3 loop: CASSPRDRAGKLQHF. The CDR3 nucleotides are TGTGCCAGCAGCCCCCGGGACAGGGCAGGTAAACTCCAGCATTTT.

This chain links TRBV7-2 with TRBJ2-7; possible D gene TRBD1, 6 bases. The germline CDR1 and CDR2 sequences are SGHTA and FQGNSA. CDR3 length: 16 residues. V lost 2 bases and J 2 bases, leaving 16 bases between the germline ends. CDR3 DNA sequence: TGTGCCAGCAGCTTAATCGGGACATTGACCACCTACGAGCAGTACTTC. It yields the protein CASSLIGTLTTYEQYF. Using reference TRBV7-2 and TRBJ2-7 for the parts outside the CDR3, the full variable domain is GAGVSQSPSNKVTEKGKDVELRCDPISGHTALYWYRQSLGQGLEFLIYFQGNSAPDKSGLPSDRFSAERTGGSVSTLTIQRTQQEDSAVYLCASSLIGTLTTYEQYFGPGTRLTVT.

This clone has only one observation. V is TRBV5-4 and J is TRBJ1-5, with 7 positions matching TRBD1. The CDR3 is made up of 13 amino acids. Germline-derived CDR1 and CDR2 are SGHNT and YYREEE (reference sequence). V lost 2 bases to trimming and J lost 7 bases; unmatched junction nucleotides: 3. The CDR3 bases are TGTGCCAGCAGCTTAGACAGGGACCAGCCCCAGCATTTT. Translated, it gives CASSLDRDQPQHF.

Comment on this clone: Other DNA sequences in the sample encode the same CDR3. The gene calls are TRBV7-2 and TRBJ1-5, with 7 bases identical to TRBD1. The CDR3 consists of 14 residues. V dropped 5 bases and J dropped 1; count of bases not matched to a gene: 2. CDR1 is SGHTA, CDR2 FQGNSA, per germline. The CDR3 is CASSPQGSNQPQHF. CDR3 nucleotides: TGTGCCAGCAGCCCACAGGGGAGCAATCAGCCCCAGCATTTT.